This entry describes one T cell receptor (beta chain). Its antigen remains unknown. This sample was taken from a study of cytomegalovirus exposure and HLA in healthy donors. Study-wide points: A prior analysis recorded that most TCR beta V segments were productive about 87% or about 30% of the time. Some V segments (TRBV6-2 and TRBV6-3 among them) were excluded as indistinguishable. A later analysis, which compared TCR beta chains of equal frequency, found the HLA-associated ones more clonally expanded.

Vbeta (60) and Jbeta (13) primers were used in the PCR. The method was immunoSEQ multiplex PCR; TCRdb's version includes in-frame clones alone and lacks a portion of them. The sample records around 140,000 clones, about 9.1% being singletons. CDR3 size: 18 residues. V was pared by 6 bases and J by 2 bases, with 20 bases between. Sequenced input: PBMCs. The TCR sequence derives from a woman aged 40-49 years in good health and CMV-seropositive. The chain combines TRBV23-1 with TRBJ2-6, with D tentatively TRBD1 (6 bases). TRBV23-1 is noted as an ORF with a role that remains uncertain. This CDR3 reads CASSQPYREETGANVLTF. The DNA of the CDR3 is TGCGCCAGCAGCCAGCCTTACAGGGAAGAAACTGGGGCCAACGTCCTGACTTTC.